The rows below give T cell receptor beta chains drawn from one sample of a study of T cell responses to AZD1222 COVID-19 vaccine. Sequencing used immunoSEQ multiplex PCR; TCRdb keeps in-frame clones, though not all of them. The data hold about 170,000 clones, with 75% to 90% observed a single time. The source was peripheral blood, collected on day 0 of AZD1222 vaccination. The receptors here all came from an adult in good health. CDR3s include the opening cysteine and the closing phenylalanine or tryptophan. A D gene is named only where the DNA matches it firmly. Clone size is shown for a subset of rows, as once, few, many or a class of expanded clone.

J	size	V	D	DNA	CDR3
TRBJ2-7	few	TRBV19	NA	TGTGCCAGTAGGCGCACGGGGTCGAGCTCCTACGAGCAGTACTTC	CASRRTGSSSYEQYF
TRBJ2-7	NA	TRBV13	NA	TGTGCCAGCATCAAGGGGCCGGGCTACGAGCAGTACTTC	CASIKGPGYEQYF
TRBJ2-1	NA	TRBV7-9	TRBD2	TGTGCCAGCAGCCAACCCGCGGGAGGCGGCTACAATGAGCAGTTCTTC	CASSQPAGGGYNEQFF
TRBJ1-3	once	TRBV7-9	NA	TGTGCCAGCAGCCACACAACCCCGGGACCTGGAGGAAACACCATATATTTT	CASSHTTPGPGGNTIYF
TRBJ2-1	NA	TRBV9	TRBD2	TGTGCCAGCAGCACACCGGGGACTAGCGGGAGGCGTTACAATGAGCAGTTCTTC	CASSTPGTSGRRYNEQFF
TRBJ2-7	NA	TRBV6-5	NA	TGTGCCAGCAGTTTAGGCGGTAGGAGCTCCTACGAGCAGTACTTC	CASSLGGRSSYEQYF
TRBJ1-1	NA	TRBV20-1	NA	TGCAGTGCTAGTTGGGTTTGGATGGCGGTGGGGACTGAAGCTTTCTTT	CSASWVWMAVGTEAFF
TRBJ2-1	NA	TRBV30	TRBD2	TGTGCCTGGACCGGGACTAGCGGGTCCCACAATGAGCAGTTCTTC	CAWTGTSGSHNEQFF
TRBJ1-2	NA	TRBV14	NA	TGTGCCAGCAGCCCGCCGGCCCCGGGCGACTACACCTTC	CASSPPAPGDYTF
TRBJ2-7	NA	TRBV4-2	TRBD1	TGTGCCAGCAGCCAAGGGGAACAGGGGGTAATGTCCTACGAGCAGTACTTC	CASSQGEQGVMSYEQYF
TRBJ2-1	NA	TRBV5-1	NA	TGCGCCAGCAGCTTGGACTCCAGGCCCTACAATGAGCAGTTCTTC	CASSLDSRPYNEQFF
TRBJ2-7	NA	TRBV4-1	NA	TGCGCCAGCAGCCAATCCCACGAGCAGTACTTC	CASSQSHEQYF
TRBJ2-3	NA	TRBV3-1/TRBV3-2	NA	TGTGCCAGCAGCAGGCTAACCACAGATACGCAGTATTTT	CASSRLTTDTQYF
TRBJ1-5	NA	TRBV15	NA	TGTGCCACCAGCGCCTCGCGGTCCGGTTTTTTACAGGGTAGCAATCAGCCCCAGCATTTT	CATSASRSGFLQGSNQPQHF
TRBJ2-3	NA	TRBV4-1	TRBD2	TGCGCCAGCAGCCAAGTCGCTAGCGGGAGGGGCACAGATACGCAGTATTTT	CASSQVASGRGTDTQYF
TRBJ2-5	once	TRBV15	NA	TGTGCCACCAGGCTGGGGGCGGGGTACCAAGAGACCCAGTACTTC	CATRLGAGYQETQYF
TRBJ2-3	NA	TRBV18	NA	TGTGCCAGCTTCCACTGGGGCAAGGTAGATACGCAGTATTTT	CASFHWGKVDTQYF
TRBJ1-1	NA	TRBV3-1/TRBV3-2	NA	TGTGCCAGCAGTCTCTTGTTTCAGGTGAACACTGAAGCTTTCTTT	CASSLLFQVNTEAFF
TRBJ2-1	NA	TRBV5-1	TRBD2	TGCGCCAGCAGCTTAGGACTAGCGATCTCCTACAATGAGCAGTTCTTC	CASSLGLAISYNEQFF
TRBJ2-1	NA	TRBV5-1	TRBD2	TGCGCCAGCAGCTATCTTTCGGGAGGGCCAAATGAGCAGTTCTTC	CASSYLSGGPNEQFF
TRBJ1-5	NA	TRBV10-3	NA	TGTGCCATCAGTGAGTTTCAGGATTTGGGGAATCAGCCCCAGCATTTT	CAISEFQDLGNQPQHF
TRBJ2-5	NA	TRBV4-2	TRBD2	TGTGCCAGCAGCCATGGGGGGGGAACAAAAAACCAAGAGACCCAGTACTTC	CASSHGGGTKNQETQYF
TRBJ2-3	NA	TRBV19	TRBD2	TGTGCCAGTAGCATACGACTAGCGGGAGGCACAGATACGCAGTATTTT	CASSIRLAGGTDTQYF
TRBJ2-3	NA	TRBV7-2	NA	TGTGCCAGCAGCTCAAATCCAGATACGCAGTATTTT	CASSSNPDTQYF
TRBJ2-5	NA	TRBV6-1	NA	TGTGCCAGCAGTGAGTACGCTAGGTTTCGCCAAGAGACCCAGTACTTC	CASSEYARFRQETQYF
TRBJ2-1	NA	TRBV18	TRBD2	TGTGCCAGCTCACCAGGCAGGACTAGCGGGAGGGGATCGGTCTTC	CASSPGRTSGRGSVF
TRBJ1-5	NA	TRBV28	NA	TGTGCCAGCAGCAGTCTGGTGGGTGGCAATCAGCCCCAGCATTTT	CASSSLVGGNQPQHF
TRBJ2-3	once	TRBV28	TRBD2	TGTGCCAGCAGTCTAGTATTACTAGCGGGAGAAGCAGATACGCAGTATTTT	CASSLVLLAGEADTQYF
TRBJ2-7	NA	TRBV29-1	TRBD2	TGCAGCGTTCCCTCGAAGAGCGGGAGGTCGTACGAGCAGTACTTC	CSVPSKSGRSYEQYF
TRBJ2-7	NA	TRBV4-1	NA	TGCGCCAGCAGCCAAGTTCCGGACTACGAGCAGTACTTC	CASSQVPDYEQYF
TRBJ2-3	once	TRBV12-5	TRBD1	TGTGCTAGTGGTTTGGTAGCAGGGGGCTCAGATACGCAGTATTTT	CASGLVAGGSDTQYF
TRBJ2-1	NA	TRBV4-1	TRBD2	TGCGCCAGCAGCCGCGGGACTAGCGGGATCCACAATGAGCAGTTCTTC	CASSRGTSGIHNEQFF
TRBJ1-1	once	TRBV4-1	NA	TGCGCCAGCAGTTCCCGCAGGGATATAGCCACTGAAGCTTTCTTT	CASSSRRDIATEAFF
TRBJ2-7	NA	TRBV19	TRBD2	TGTGCCAGTAGCTCCTTGACTAGCGGGAGTCTAGAGCAGTACTTC	CASSSLTSGSLEQYF
TRBJ1-5	NA	TRBV16	NA	TGTGCCAGCAGCTATGACAGGTCTCAGCCCCAGCATTTT	CASSYDRSQPQHF
TRBJ1-3	NA	TRBV5-1	NA	TGCGCCAGCAGCTTGACAGCTAGTGGAAACACCATATATTTT	CASSLTASGNTIYF
TRBJ1-1	NA	TRBV6-5	TRBD1	TGTGCCAGCAGGGCACAGGGGTACCGCGCTTTCTTT	CASRAQGYRAFF
TRBJ2-7	NA	TRBV14	TRBD2	TGTGCCAGCAGCCAAGAAATAGCGGGGATCTACGAGCAGTACTTC	CASSQEIAGIYEQYF
TRBJ2-1	NA	TRBV11-3	TRBD2	TGTGCCAGCAGCCTACAGACTAGCGGGAGGAATGAGCAGTTCTTC	CASSLQTSGRNEQFF
TRBJ2-1	NA	TRBV28	TRBD2	TGTGCCATCTGTAGCGGGCTCATACCCAATGAGCAGTTCTTC	CAICSGLIPNEQFF
TRBJ2-2	NA	TRBV4-2	TRBD2	TGTGCCAGCAGCCAAGACGGGGTAGCGGGCCGAACCGGGGAGCTGTTTTTT	CASSQDGVAGRTGELFF
TRBJ2-7	NA	TRBV11-2	NA	TGTGCCAGCAGCTCGACTACGTCCTACGAGCAGTACTTC	CASSSTTSYEQYF
TRBJ2-7	NA	TRBV9	NA	TGTGCCAGCAGCTTCGGGTCCGAAATTAGGAGCGAGCAGTACTTC	CASSFGSEIRSEQYF
TRBJ1-5	NA	TRBV19	NA	TGTGCCAGTAGTACCCAATCGGGGGGGCGGTGGCAGCCCCAGCATTTT	CASSTQSGGRWQPQHF
TRBJ2-1	NA	TRBV25-1	NA	TGTGCCAGCAGTGAATTGAGCGACTCCTACAATGAGCAGTTCTTC	CASSELSDSYNEQFF